The rows below give T cell receptor beta chains drawn from one sample of a study of T cells in Graves' hyperthyroidism and ophthalmopathy. A single record per CDR3 protein comes from TCRdb applying MiXCR to the multiplex PCR reads. This sample carries hundreds of thousands of distinct CDR3 sequences, around 14% of them seen once, and the ten largest clones take over 12%. Sequences were obtained from blood. All receptors derive from a woman under 30 with Graves' hyperthyroidism. The CDR3 runs from the conserved cysteine through the conserved F or W. The order of the fields is clone size, J gene, CDR3 length, V gene, D gene, CDR3 protein, CDR3 DNA. A D gene is named only where the DNA matches it firmly. Clone size appears in some rows only: once, few, many, or a class for an expanded clone.

>-|TRBJ2-3|14|TRBV20-1|-
CSAREWGPADTQYF
TGCAGTGCCCGAGAGTGGGGGCCGGCAGATACGCAGTATTTT
>few|TRBJ2-2|16|TRBV4-3|-
CASSQDGLSKSGELFF
TGCGCCAGCAGCCAAGACGGCCTCTCTAAATCCGGGGAGCTGTTTTTT
>few|TRBJ1-2|15|TRBV9|TRBD1
CASSVSGQDGYGYTF
TGTGCCAGCAGCGTTTCGGGACAGGATGGTTATGGCTACACCTTC
>many|TRBJ2-7|15|TRBV7-2|TRBD2
CASSPSGMTTYEQYF
TGTGCCAGCAGCCCTAGCGGGATGACGACCTACGAGCAGTACTTC
>many|TRBJ1-2|15|TRBV18|-
CASSPAGTPIYGYTF
TGTGCCAGCTCACCGGCGGGGACTCCCATCTATGGCTACACCTTC
>-|TRBJ1-6|15|TRBV12-3/TRBV12-4|-
CASSLFSGHNSRLHF
TGTGCCAGCAGTTTATTCTCAGGGCATAATTCACGCCTCCACTTT
>-|TRBJ2-1|15|TRBV18|-
CASSDRSLSYNEQFF
TGTGCCAGCTCGGATAGATCTCTCAGCTACAATGAGCAGTTCTTC
>few|TRBJ1-1|15|TRBV14|TRBD1
CASSPRQGINTEAFF
TGTGCCAGCAGCCCGAGACAGGGGATAAACACTGAAGCTTTCTTT
>-|TRBJ1-2|16|TRBV5-1|-
CASSSPAGQHNYGYTF
TGCGCCAGCAGCTCCCCCGCTGGACAGCATAACTATGGCTACACCTTC
>many|TRBJ1-1|14|TRBV6-1|-
CASSEAGTNTEAFF
TGTGCCAGCAGTGAAGCAGGGACAAACACTGAAGCTTTCTTT
>few|TRBJ1-2|16|TRBV14|-
CASSQGLRGGSLGYTF
TGTGCCAGCAGCCAAGGTTTAAGAGGGGGAAGTCTGGGCTACACCTTC
>once|TRBJ2-1|16|TRBV11-2|TRBD2
CASSAWTSAGPNEQFF
TGTGCCAGCAGCGCCTGGACTAGCGCGGGTCCGAACGAGCAGTTCTTC
>-|TRBJ1-3|16|TRBV7-2|TRBD1
CASSLYRGNSGNTIYF
TGTGCCAGCAGCTTATACAGGGGTAACTCTGGAAACACCATATATTTT
>once|TRBJ2-5|14|TRBV20-1|TRBD1
CSAPGTEGQETQYF
TGCAGTGCTCCGGGGACAGAAGGACAAGAGACCCAGTACTTC
>many|TRBJ1-6|15|TRBV20-1|-
CSAREQVGPLTPLHF
TGCAGTGCTAGAGAGCAGGTCGGGCCTCTGACACCCCTCCACTTT
>-|TRBJ2-1|14|TRBV6-2/TRBV6-3|TRBD2
CASTASGAYNEQFF
TGTGCCAGCACGGCTAGCGGGGCCTACAATGAGCAGTTCTTC
>many|TRBJ2-1|17|TRBV5-1|TRBD1
CASSYFVGQGAYNEQFF
TGCGCCAGCAGCTACTTTGTGGGACAGGGGGCTTACAATGAGCAGTTCTTC
>few|TRBJ1-1|15|TRBV6-5|-
CASSYSGRKNTEAFF
TGTGCCAGCAGTTACTCCGGCAGGAAGAACACTGAAGCTTTCTTT
>few|TRBJ1-6|17|TRBV3-1|-
CASSQDHGDQSNSPLHF
TGTGCCAGCAGCCAAGATCACGGGGATCAGAGTAATTCACCCCTCCACTTT
>many|TRBJ1-2|14|TRBV5-6|TRBD1
CASRTGQGAGGYTF
TGTGCCAGCAGGACTGGACAGGGGGCGGGTGGCTACACCTTC
>-|TRBJ1-2|15|TRBV3-1|-
CASGQRGHNNYGYTF
TGTGCCAGCGGGCAGAGAGGTCACAATAACTATGGCTACACCTTC
>many|TRBJ2-1|15|TRBV11-2|-
CASSPVGSSYNEQFF
TGTGCCAGCAGCCCGGTTGGGAGCTCCTACAATGAGCAGTTCTTC
>many|TRBJ1-1|14|TRBV20-1|-
CSAAGRWANTEAFF
TGCAGTGCGGCCGGTCGTTGGGCCAACACTGAAGCTTTCTTT
>-|TRBJ2-7|14|TRBV7-6|TRBD1
CASASRQGFHEQYF
TGTGCCAGCGCGAGTAGACAGGGGTTCCACGAGCAGTACTTC
>few|TRBJ1-5|14|TRBV28|-
CASSLAEFHQPQHF
TGTGCCAGCAGCCTAGCAGAGTTTCATCAGCCCCAGCATTTT
>few|TRBJ2-1|18|TRBV7-3|TRBD2
CASSLGLAGLSSYNEQFF
TGTGCCAGCAGCCTTGGACTAGCGGGCCTCAGCTCCTACAATGAGCAGTTCTTC
>-|TRBJ2-3|18|TRBV12-3/TRBV12-4|-
CASSLRGGGNNRMDTQYF
TGTGCCAGCAGTTTACGGGGTGGGGGCAATAATCGGATGGATACGCAGTATTTT